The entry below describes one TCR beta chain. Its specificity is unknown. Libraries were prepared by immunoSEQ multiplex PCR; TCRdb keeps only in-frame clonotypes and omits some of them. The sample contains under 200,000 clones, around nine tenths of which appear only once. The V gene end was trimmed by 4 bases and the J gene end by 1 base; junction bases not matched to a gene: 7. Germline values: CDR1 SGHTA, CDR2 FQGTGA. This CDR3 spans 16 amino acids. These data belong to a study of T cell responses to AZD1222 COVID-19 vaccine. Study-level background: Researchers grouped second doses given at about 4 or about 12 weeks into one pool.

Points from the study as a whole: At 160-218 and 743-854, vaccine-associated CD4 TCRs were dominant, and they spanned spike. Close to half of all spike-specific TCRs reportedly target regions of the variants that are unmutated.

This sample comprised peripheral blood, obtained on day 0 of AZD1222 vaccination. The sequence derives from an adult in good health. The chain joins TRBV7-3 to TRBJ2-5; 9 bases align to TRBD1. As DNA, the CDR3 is TGTGCCAGCAGCTACGAGGGACAGGGCTTCCAAGAGACCCAGTACTTC. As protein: CASSYEGQGFQETQYF.